This entry features one T cell receptor beta chain sequence. Its antigen is unidentified. This specimen comes from a study of cytomegalovirus exposure and HLA in healthy donors. The CDR3 has 15 amino acids. V gave up 4 bases and J gave up 0 bases, with 11 bases separating them. Looked up from germline, CDR1 is SGDLS and CDR2 is YYNGEE. Donors came from a validation cohort of over a hundred subjects, distinct from the first 666-subject cohort. Study-wide results and caveats: Cytomegalovirus-associated TCR beta chains were listed, numbering some 180. Clusters of TCRs from the first cohort tended to co-occur in the 110 or so validation repertoires (as a later analysis found). Rare TCR sequences predominated, though certain public TCRs were found in many donors.

Profiling relied on immunoSEQ multiplex PCR, and the TCRdb table lists in-frame clones only, not all of them. The table includes over 200,000 clones, roughly 83% detected once. The sequence came from a woman between 18 and 29 years old in good health and CMV-seronegative. The chain links TRBV9 to TRBJ1-5, with D unclear. Sequencing was performed on PBMCs. In DNA form, the CDR3 reads TGTGCCAGCAGCCCCGACGCTTATAGCAATCAGCCCCAGCATTTT. It yields the protein CASSPDAYSNQPQHF.